This T cell receptor (beta chain) comes out of a study of cytomegalovirus exposure and HLA in healthy donors. On the study more broadly: Drawn from HLA-typed donors, tens of millions of unique TCRs were held in an early data release.

This clone was picked up one time. Its antigen is not identified. Notes on the study in general: Differences between HLA loci emerged in a later analysis of TCR association rates, with DRB1 most and HLA-C fewest. In vitro work confirmed that a few CMV-associated chains recognize CMV antigens.

Vbeta (60) and Jbeta (13) primers were used in the PCR. Libraries were prepared by immunoSEQ multiplex PCR; TCRdb keeps only in-frame clonotypes and omits some of them. The sample carries roughly 150,000 clones, around three quarters recorded once. This CDR3 comprises 16 residues. Looked up from germline, CDR1 is SGDLS and CDR2 is YYNGEE. Losses at the gene ends were 4 bases for V and 8 bases for J; bases not matched to a gene: 12. The receptor comes from a middle-aged man in good health and CMV-seronegative. V is TRBV9 and J is TRBJ2-3; 11 nucleotides agree with TRBD2. Material for sequencing was PBMCs. DNA of the CDR3: TGTGCCAGCAGCCCAACTAGCGGGAGAATCGAAGGTACGCAGTATTTT. It yields the protein CASSPTSGRIEGTQYF. The variable domain in full, completed from reference TRBV9 and TRBJ2-3, reads DSGVTQTPKHLITATGQRVTLRCSPRSGDLSVYWYQQSLDQGLQFLIQYYNGEERAKGNILERFSAQQFPDLHSELNLSSLELGDSALYFCASSPTSGRIEGTQYFGPGTRLTVL.